A single sample gave rise to the 19 T cell receptor beta chains below, sequenced in a study of blood T cells in healthy people across ages. Next came a second PCR, run for about 7 to 11 cycles, which used a sample-barcoded 5' primer along with a J-beta primer mix. In TCRdb, the 5' RACE reads were re-called with MiXCR into one record per CDR3 protein. The table shows approximately 820,000 distinct CDR3 sequences, with 40% to 50% occurring only once. Sequencing input: blood. The source of these receptors is a man in his 60s in good health.

This clonotype was seen a few times. The chain employs TRBV7-9 and TRBJ1-2, with D possibly TRBD1 on 5 matching bases. Deletions cut 5 bases from V and 6 bases from J, with 13 bases between. Germline loops: CDR1 SEHNR, CDR2 FQNEAQ (reference sequence). The CDR3 loop spans 13 amino acids. CDR3 protein: CASSLGGRDGYTF. In nucleotides, the CDR3 is TGTGCCAGCAGCCTCGGGGGAAGAGATGGCTACACCTTC.

This chain connects TRBV7-2 to TRBJ2-6; no clear D. V was pared by 7 bases and J by 1 base, with 8 bases between. The CDR3 covers 14 residues. Germline V gene data show CDR1 as SGHTA and CDR2 as FQGNSA. The DNA of the CDR3 is TGTGCCAGCAAGGTCGCGTCTGGGGCCAACGTCCTGACTTTC. It yields the protein CASKVASGANVLTF.

This clonotype was counted at least ten times. V is TRBV6-5 and J is TRBJ1-1, with D possibly being TRBD1 (5 bases). Germline-derived CDR1 and CDR2 are MNHEY and SVGAGI. The CDR3 is 14 residues long. Trimming removed 7 bases from V and 4 bases from J, with 16 bases in between. CDR3 protein: CASTRDRWGTEAFF. The CDR3 nucleotides read TGTGCCAGCACCCGAGACAGATGGGGCACTGAAGCTTTCTTT.

This clonotype appeared a single time. This chain links TRBV11-2 with TRBJ2-5; maybe TRBD2 (5 bases). Trimming removed 2 bases from V and 5 bases from J, with 18 bases in between. The V gene's germline CDR1 is SGHAT and CDR2 FQNNGV. The CDR3 is 16 residues long. CDR3 DNA: TGTGCCAGCAGCTTATTCGCAGCGGTGGAACGGGAGACCCAGTACTTC. Protein sequence: CASSLFAAVERETQYF.

This clonotype came up a few times. J is TRBJ2-1 and V is TRBV7-2, with TRBD2 identical over 7 bases. The CDR3 has 15 residues. The germline CDR1 and CDR2 sequences are SGHTA and FQGNSA. Unmatched junction bases numbered 11, after V lost 5 bases and J lost 7 bases. This chain's CDR3 is CASSPGLAVGNEQFF. In DNA, the CDR3 is TGTGCCAGCAGCCCTGGGCTAGCGGTAGGGAATGAGCAGTTCTTC.

The rearrangement uses TRBV7-2 and TRBJ2-1; D remains unclear. This CDR3 has 13 residues. Per germline, CDR1 SGHTA and CDR2 FQGNSA. V was cut by 7 bases and J by 6 bases, with 13 bases left in between. This CDR3 is CASTPLSRNEQFF. As DNA, the CDR3 is TGTGCCAGCACCCCCCTGAGTCGCAATGAGCAGTTCTTC.

This clonotype was detected only a few times. This chain uses TRBV7-2 with TRBJ2-7, with a tentative D call TRBD2 (6 bases). The length of the CDR3 is 15 residues. Germline values: CDR1 SGHTA, CDR2 FQGNSA. Trimming took off 6 bases at V and 0 bases at J, with 15 bases between the two ends. CDR3 sequence (DNA): TGTGCCAGCAGTTGGTCGGAGGGTAGCTCCTACGAGCAGTACTTC. Protein: CASSWSEGSSYEQYF.

The chain recombines TRBV30 with TRBJ2-1; tentative D call: TRBD1 (6 bases). The CDR3 runs 15 residues. CDR1 is GTSNPN, CDR2 SVGIG, per germline (reference sequence). Deletions cut 0 bases from V and 2 bases from J, with 11 bases between. This CDR3 reads CAWSVGAGAYNEQFF. The DNA of the CDR3 is TGTGCCTGGAGTGTAGGGGCAGGGGCCTACAATGAGCAGTTCTTC.

This chain links TRBV13 with TRBJ2-7, with D possibly matching TRBD1 (6 bases). V dropped 5 bases and J dropped 0 bases, with 14 bases sitting between them. Germline loops: CDR1 PRHDT, CDR2 FYEKMQ (reference sequence). The CDR3 extends over 15 amino acids. The CDR3 here is CASSLTGPYSYEQYF. DNA for the CDR3: TGTGCCAGCAGCCTGACAGGTCCATACTCCTACGAGCAGTACTTC.

The chain uses TRBV20-1 and TRBJ1-5; D might be TRBD1 (5 bases). The germline V and J ends were trimmed by 5 bases and 3 bases, with 14 bases remaining between them. Per germline, CDR1 DFQATT and CDR2 SNEGSKA (reference sequence). The CDR3 has 14 amino acids. DNA of the CDR3: TGCAGTGCTGCCCCCGGGACGGTCAATCAGCCCCAGCATTTT. Its protein is CSAAPGTVNQPQHF.

A single count supports this clonotype. Possible read error: a much larger clone is one base away. The J gene is TRBJ2-5, the V gene TRBV12-3 or TRBV12-4; perhaps TRBD2 as D (5 bases). This CDR3 is 13 amino acids long. The DNA of the CDR3 is TGTGCCCGCAGCGAGGGTCTTCAAGAGACCCAGTACTTC. This codes for CARSEGLQETQYF.

This sequence joins TRBV11-2 and TRBJ2-1; TRBD2 aligns across 11 bases. This CDR3 spans 18 amino acids. Germline V CDR1 and CDR2: SGHAT, FQNNGV. J was trimmed by 1 base and V by 5 bases; bases with no gene match: 10. This CDR3 reads CASSRGTSGDGSYNEQFF. CDR3 in DNA: TGTGCCAGCAGCCGCGGGACTAGCGGAGATGGGTCCTACAATGAGCAGTTCTTC.

The gene calls are TRBV3-1 and TRBJ2-2; 9 nucleotides agree with TRBD2. This CDR3 spans 17 amino acids. In germline, CDR1 is LGHDT, CDR2 YNNKEL (reference sequence). V lost 6 bases to trimming and J lost 0 bases; unmatched junction nucleotides: 8. CDR3 bases: TGTGCCAGCAGGACTGGCGGGGGGGCAGCGAACACCGGGGAGCTGTTTTTT. This translates into CASRTGGGAANTGELFF.

The chain uses TRBV24-1 and TRBJ1-5, with D hard to call. The length of the CDR3 is 11 residues. V lost 5 bases, J lost 7 bases, and 5 bases lay in between. Germline loops: CDR1 KGHDR, CDR2 SFDVKD. CDR3 in DNA: TGTGCCACCAGTGTTTGGCAGCCCCAGCATTTT. This encodes CATSVWQPQHF.

The CDR3 protein is CASSSSQASGYNEQFF. CDR3 DNA sequence: TGTGCCAGCAGCTCCTCTCAGGCCTCGGGTTACAATGAGCAGTTCTTC. The chain has TRBV5-6 and TRBJ2-1; no firm D call. Trimming pared 3 bases from V and 4 bases from J, leaving 17 bases between. The CDR3 covers 16 residues. CDR1 is SGHDT and CDR2 is YYEEEE in the germline V gene.

The CDR3 protein is CASRRGGTGETQYF. The CDR3 bases are TGTGCCAGTCGACGAGGGGGCACGGGAGAGACCCAGTACTTC. The chain couples TRBV28 to TRBJ2-5; the match to TRBD1 covers 7 bases. CDR1 and CDR2 (germline): MDHEN, SYDVKM. With V trimmed by 9 bases and J by 4 bases, 11 bases remained unmatched. CDR3 length: 14 residues.

The chain joins TRBV15 to TRBJ2-6; D is unresolved. The germline V gene has CDR1 LNHNV and CDR2 YYDKDF (reference sequence). There are 15 residues in the CDR3. V gave up 5 bases and J gave up 0 bases, with 8 bases separating them. In DNA form, the CDR3 reads TGTGCCACCAGCGTGATGGTCTCTGGGGCCAACGTCCTGACTTTC. Protein sequence: CATSVMVSGANVLTF.

This clonotype was recorded many times. The chain employs TRBV7-2 and TRBJ2-5; no clear D gene. The CDR3 is 13 amino acids. Germline CDR1 is SGHTA and CDR2 is FQGNSA. Trimming cost V 1 base and J 4 bases, with 7 bases left between them. The CDR3 region is CASSLGGGETQYF. As DNA, the CDR3 is TGTGCCAGCAGCTTAGGAGGTGGAGAGACCCAGTACTTC.

Turning to this clonotype: Mismatch with germline at one junction end may stem from a read error. The chain recombines TRBV27 with TRBJ2-5; the D is unclear. The CDR3 consists of 13 residues. Germline V gene data show CDR1 as MNHEY and CDR2 as SMNVEV (reference sequence). CDR3 DNA sequence: TGTGCCGGCAGTTTATGGGCTCAAGAGACCAAGTACTTC. Its translation: CAGSLWAQETKYF.